Presented here are 3 T cell receptor beta chains from one specimen sequenced in a study of CD8+CD57+ T cells in acquired aplastic anemia. The template used for profiling TCR beta VDJ and CDR3 was genomic DNA. TCRdb re-derived calls from the reads in MiXCR, one entry per CDR3 protein. The table lists 180,000 or so distinct CDR3 sequences, under 55% of them singletons. Sequencing was carried out using sorted CD4+, CD8+, or CD8+CD57+ T cells (not recorded which) from PBMCs. The source is a human donor in good health.

There are a few counts of this clonotype. The rearrangement links TRBV7-2 to TRBJ2-7; D is undetermined. V gave up 4 bases and J gave up 6 bases, with 19 bases separating them. Germline V gene data show CDR1 as SGHTA and CDR2 as FQGNSA. This CDR3 comprises 15 residues. The CDR3 here is CASSSTSSALLEQYF. The CDR3 coding sequence is TGTGCCAGCAGCTCAACATCCAGTGCCCTTCTCGAGCAGTACTTC.

This chain connects TRBV20-1 to TRBJ2-7; the D is unclear. CDR3 size: 15 residues. Germline V gene data show CDR1 as DFQATT and CDR2 as SNEGSKA (reference sequence). V dropped 0 bases and J dropped 7 bases, with 19 bases sitting between them. The CDR3: CSARDRTSPIVEQYF. Written as DNA, the CDR3 is TGCAGTGCTAGAGATCGGACGTCCCCTATCGTGGAGCAGTACTTC.

The CDR3 DNA reads as TGTGCCATCAGGGGGATAGATACGCAGTATTTT. Translating it yields CAIRGIDTQYF. The rearrangement joins TRBV10-3 to TRBJ2-3; D remains ambiguous. The germline V and J ends were trimmed by 6 bases and 5 bases, with 6 bases remaining between them. This CDR3 has 11 amino acids. Germline V gene lookup returns CDR1 ENHRY and CDR2 SYGVKD.